These T cell receptor beta chains were read from a single sample in a study of blood T cell repertoires in COVID-19. The table came from immunoSEQ multiplex PCR; TCRdb's copy has only in-frame clones and leaves some out. The sample has a few hundred thousand clones; roughly 87% are singletons. The sequencing sample was made of PBMCs or T cells enriched from blood (not recorded which). These receptor sequences come from a man younger than 35 with acute COVID-19. Both conserved end residues are trimmed from each CDR3.

TRBJ1-1 | TRBV27 | ASSERSSNTEAF
TRBJ1-2 | TRBV5-4 | ASSPGEVLPDGYT
TRBJ2-3 | TRBV6-1 | ASSERTSGARVDTQY
TRBJ2-3 | TRBV28 | ASSLFTSGDTDTQY
TRBJ1-2 | TRBV5-1 | ASSSMTGLYGYT
TRBJ1-6 | TRBV12-5 | ASGLVDSPNSPLH
TRBJ1-1 | TRBV12-5 | ASGLVIVKGATEAF
TRBJ1-5 | TRBV30 | AWSGWGDWRQPQH
TRBJ1-1 | TRBV3-1/TRBV3-2 | ASSSPGREAF
TRBJ2-6 | TRBV30 | ATISGANVLT
TRBJ2-1 | TRBV4-1 | ASSQDKSGSYNNEQF
TRBJ1-5 | TRBV19 | ASSIRTGEYQPQH
TRBJ2-7 | TRBV19 | ASSMKVAREQY
TRBJ2-1 | TRBV28 | ASSLAEDYNEQF
TRBJ1-1 | TRBV29-1 | SVASQGAYTEAF
TRBJ2-5 | TRBV12-2 | ASRLEGEETQY
TRBJ2-3 | TRBV5-1 | ASSDSGPRTDTQY
TRBJ1-1 | TRBV9 | ASSPQVTNTEAF
TRBJ2-7 | TRBV11-2 | ASSLEGAGRGSYEQY
TRBJ2-7 | TRBV6-5 | ASSYDRGSYEQY
TRBJ2-2 | TRBV6-5 | ASSYSTGLETGELF
TRBJ2-3 | TRBV15 | ATSGTGDTDTQY
TRBJ1-2 | TRBV24-1 | ATRDSANYGYT
TRBJ1-3 | TRBV11-2 | ASSLTGGSGNTIY
TRBJ2-5 | TRBV5-4 | ASSPRGGPQETQY
TRBJ1-6 | TRBV3-1/TRBV3-2 | ASSPRDRDRGSPLH
TRBJ2-3 | TRBV28 | ASSLGDSRSTDTQY
TRBJ1-4 | TRBV6-5 | ASSLTGDNEKLF
TRBJ1-4 | TRBV5-4 | ASSLVPGGEKLF
TRBJ2-1 | TRBV10-1 | ASSGLRGLAGVSSYNEQF
TRBJ2-3 | TRBV4-3 | ASSQTRRGRTDTQY
TRBJ1-6 | TRBV7-2 | ASSSQGSPLH
TRBJ1-4 | TRBV28 | ASSPDRAHEKLF
TRBJ2-7 | TRBV28 | ASSLPKQGLVYEQY
TRBJ2-2 | TRBV2 | ASRAAGELTGELF
TRBJ2-5 | TRBV27 | ASSQGQGYGPQY
TRBJ2-7 | TRBV11-3 | ASSPDTLTHEQY
TRBJ2-7 | TRBV25-1 | ASSSQDRAHEQY